This T cell receptor beta chain was sequenced in a study of CD8+CD57+ T cells in acquired aplastic anemia. Patients included in sequencing had previously demonstrated CD8+CD57+ cell expansion by flow cytometry. Genomic DNA was employed as the template in profiling TCR beta VDJ and CDR3. TCRdb reprocessed the reads with MiXCR, giving one entry per CDR3 protein. The sample consists of approximately 190,000 distinct CDR3 sequences, 40% to 55% of them appearing once. In germline, CDR1 is KGHDR, CDR2 SFDVKD. The germline V and J ends were trimmed by 2 bases and 0 bases, with 6 bases remaining between them. The CDR3 spans 15 residues.

The sequenced sample was sorted CD4+, CD8+, or CD8+CD57+ T cells (not recorded which) from PBMCs. The receptor's source is a human donor with aplastic anemia. The V and J genes are TRBV24-1 and TRBJ1-4, with unresolved D. CDR3 loop: CATSDSDATNEKLFF. The CDR3 DNA reads TGTGCCACCAGTGATTCAGATGCAACTAATGAAAAACTGTTTTTT.